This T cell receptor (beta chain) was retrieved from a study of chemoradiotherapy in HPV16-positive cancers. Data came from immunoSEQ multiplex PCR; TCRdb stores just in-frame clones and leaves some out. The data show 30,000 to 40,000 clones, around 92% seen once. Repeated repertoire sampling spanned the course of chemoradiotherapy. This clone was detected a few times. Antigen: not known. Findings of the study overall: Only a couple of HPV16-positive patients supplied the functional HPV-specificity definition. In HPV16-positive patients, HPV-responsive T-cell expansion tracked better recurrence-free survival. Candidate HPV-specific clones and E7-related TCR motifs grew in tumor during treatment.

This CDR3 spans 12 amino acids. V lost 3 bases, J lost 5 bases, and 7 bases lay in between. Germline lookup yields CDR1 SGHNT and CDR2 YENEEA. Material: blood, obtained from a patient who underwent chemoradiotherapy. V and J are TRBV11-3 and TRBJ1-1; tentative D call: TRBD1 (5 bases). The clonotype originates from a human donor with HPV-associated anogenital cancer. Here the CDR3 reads CASSLSGTEAFF. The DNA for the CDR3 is TGTGCCAGCAGCTTGTCAGGGACTGAAGCTTTCTTT.